This T cell receptor beta chain was documented in a study of blood T cell repertoires in COVID-19. Study information: The United States, Italy and Spain were the sources of the acute and convalescent COVID-19 samples. PBMCs, B-cell-depleted T cells, or T cells provided the cDNA or gDNA that made up the material.

TCRdb's table, derived via immunoSEQ multiplex PCR, lists solely in-frame clones and lacks some. Of 200,000 to 250,000 clones listed, 82% are singletons. This clone has a handful of counts. The CDR3 contains 15 residues. Germline loops: CDR1 SGHNT, CDR2 YYREEE (reference sequence). Trimming left V 4 bases short and J 7 bases short, with 20 bases between. It was during active infection that Seattle patients were enrolled and then longitudinally followed. The genes are TRBV5-4 and TRBJ1-1; weak D call: TRBD1 (6 bases). What was sequenced was peripheral blood. This clonotype was sampled from a woman aged 70-85 years with COVID-19, enrolled during active disease. CDR3 residues: CASSPMGGRESEAFF. CDR3 nucleotide sequence: TGTGCCAGCAGCCCCATGGGGGGGCGTGAGAGTGAAGCTTTCTTT.